This TCR beta chain was found in a study of control samples from healthy donors and cancer patients. V lost 4 bases and J lost 1; bases outside the gene matches: 11. This CDR3 contains 17 residues. Germline lookup yields CDR1 SGHKS and CDR2 YYEKEE (reference sequence). Clones were read by immunoSEQ multiplex PCR, and TCRdb kept only the in-frame ones, dropping some. The sample consists of approximately 100,000 clones, 85% to 90% of them appearing once. Sequenced sample: blood. The sequence came from a young man in good health. This chain links TRBV5-5 with TRBJ2-7; 10 bases agree with TRBD2. The chain's CDR3 is CASSAGYRTSGSYEQYF. The CDR3 nucleotides are TGTGCCAGCAGCGCGGGGTACAGGACTAGCGGATCCTACGAGCAGTACTTC.